This is a list of T cell receptor beta chains from one sample in a study of beta chain features in type 1 diabetes. Clones were read by immunoSEQ multiplex PCR, and TCRdb kept only the in-frame ones, dropping some. The sample carries over 700,000 clones, about a sixth recorded once. Material: naive CD4+ T cells from blood. These receptors were taken from a woman aged 18 to 35 in good health. Both conserved end residues are part of each CDR3. The D gene is left open where the match is weak. Some rows have no size entry. The others give once, few or many, or a class for an expanded clone.

J,D,size,V,CDR3,DNA
TRBJ2-7,TRBD2,NA,TRBV10-3,CAIRKTLAGHDEQYF,TGTGCCATCAGGAAAACTCTAGCGGGTCATGACGAGCAGTACTTC
TRBJ2-6,NA,few,TRBV28,CASQGGPRGANVLTF,TGTGCCAGCCAAGGGGGACCTCGGGGCGCCAACGTCCTGACTTTC
TRBJ1-5,NA,NA,TRBV15,CATSRVLGSSNQPQHF,TGTGCCACCAGCAGGGTGTTGGGGAGCAGCAATCAGCCCCAGCATTTT
TRBJ1-1,NA,NA,TRBV9,CASSVGLNAEAFF,TGTGCCAGCAGCGTAGGCCTGAACGCTGAAGCTTTCTTT
TRBJ2-2,TRBD2,NA,TRBV7-2,CASSSRTSQNTGELFF,TGTGCCAGCAGCTCCAGGACTAGCCAAAACACCGGGGAGCTGTTTTTT
TRBJ2-5,NA,few,TRBV5-5,CASSLGGAGSRETQYF,TGTGCCAGCAGCTTGGGAGGAGCAGGGTCTAGGGAGACCCAGTACTTC
TRBJ2-1,TRBD2,NA,TRBV25-1,CASSTSGSYNEQFF,TGTGCCAGCAGCACTAGCGGCTCCTACAATGAGCAGTTCTTC
TRBJ2-1,NA,NA,TRBV4-2,CASSQDKGGRDNEQFF,TGTGCCAGCAGCCAAGATAAAGGTGGCCGAGACAATGAGCAGTTCTTC
TRBJ2-7,NA,NA,TRBV11-2,CASSGQWIEQYF,TGTGCCAGCAGCGGACAGTGGATAGAGCAGTACTTC
TRBJ2-7,TRBD1,few,TRBV5-1,CASSLAGTGASYEQYF,TGCGCCAGCAGCTTGGCCGGGACAGGGGCCTCCTACGAGCAGTACTTC
TRBJ2-7,TRBD1,NA,TRBV28,CASTTGQGAYEQYF,TGTGCCAGCACCACGGGACAGGGCGCCTACGAGCAGTACTTC
TRBJ1-2,NA,NA,TRBV4-2,CASSQGAKQNYGYTF,TGTGCCAGCAGCCAAGGAGCAAAGCAGAACTATGGCTACACCTTC
TRBJ2-1,TRBD2,few,TRBV7-9,CASSLVSDSGYNEQFF,TGTGCCAGCAGCTTAGTTTCGGATAGCGGGTACAATGAGCAGTTCTTC
TRBJ2-1,NA,NA,TRBV19,CASSIGPTGTGNEQFF,TGTGCCAGTAGTATAGGCCCCACAGGGACGGGCAATGAGCAGTTCTTC
TRBJ2-7,NA,NA,TRBV4-3,CASSQSDRYYEQYF,TGCGCCAGCAGCCAGTCGGACAGATACTACGAGCAGTACTTC
TRBJ1-2,NA,NA,TRBV28,CASRQALYGYTF,TGTGCCAGCCGACAGGCCCTCTATGGCTACACCTTC
TRBJ2-1,NA,NA,TRBV2,CASRDRSYNEQFF,TGTGCCAGCAGGGACCGATCCTACAATGAGCAGTTCTTC
TRBJ2-3,NA,few,TRBV4-2,CASSQDWISEDTQYF,TGTGCCAGCAGCCAAGATTGGATCTCGGAAGATACGCAGTATTTT
TRBJ2-3,NA,NA,TRBV19,CASSIAGWTDTQYF,TGTGCCAGTAGTATCGCGGGATGGACAGATACGCAGTATTTT
TRBJ2-2,TRBD1,few,TRBV4-3,CASSQLDRGLTGELFF,TGCGCCAGCAGCCAACTGGACAGGGGGCTTACCGGGGAGCTGTTTTTT
TRBJ2-3,NA,NA,TRBV11-2,CASSQITRADTQYF,TGTGCCAGCAGCCAAATCACTAGGGCCGATACGCAGTATTTT
TRBJ2-1,NA,NA,TRBV5-1,CASSLYMRNNEQFF,TGCGCCAGCAGCTTGTATATGAGAAACAATGAGCAGTTCTTC
TRBJ1-5,TRBD1,NA,TRBV28,CASVQTGVDSQPQHF,TGTGCCAGCGTGCAGACAGGGGTTGATAGTCAGCCCCAGCATTTT
TRBJ2-5,TRBD2,few,TRBV5-1,CASSLLMLAGQETQYF,TGCGCCAGCAGCTTGCTGATGCTAGCGGGACAAGAGACCCAGTACTTC
TRBJ2-3,NA,few,TRBV2,CASSVNGSPDTQYF,TGTGCCAGCAGTGTCAACGGGAGCCCAGATACGCAGTATTTT
TRBJ1-1,NA,few,TRBV2,CASSRLLPGAFF,TGTGCCAGCAGTAGACTTCTCCCTGGAGCTTTCTTT
TRBJ2-4,NA,NA,TRBV21-1,CASSKTEDHYAKNIQYF,TGTGCCAGCAGCAAAACAGAGGATCACTATGCCAAAAACATTCAGTACTTC
TRBJ1-5,TRBD1,few,TRBV10-3,CAISESGGNQPQHF,TGTGCCATCAGTGAATCAGGGGGAAATCAGCCCCAGCATTTT